The 16 T cell receptor beta chains given below trace back to one sample, sequenced in a study of beta chain features in type 1 diabetes. Expressed TCRB transcripts got sequenced, as all isolated RNA was reverse transcribed. Libraries were prepared by immunoSEQ multiplex PCR; TCRdb keeps only in-frame clonotypes and omits some of them. The table includes 150,000 or so clones, 9.2% detected once. Sequencing input: central memory CD4+ T cells from blood. The receptors here all came from a man between 18 and 29 years old in good health.

The rearrangement uses TRBV7-9 and TRBJ1-4; 8 positions match TRBD1. In germline, CDR1 is SEHNR, CDR2 FQNEAQ (reference sequence). V shed 5 bases and J 8 bases; nucleotides not matched to a gene: 7. The CDR3 is made up of 14 amino acids. The CDR3: CASSATGVGEKLFF. In DNA, the CDR3 is TGTGCCAGCAGCGCGACAGGGGTGGGGGAAAAACTGTTTTTT.

Only a few counts were recorded for this clone. J is TRBJ1-3 and V is TRBV18; D is uncertain. The CDR3 has 17 residues. Germline CDR1 and CDR2: KGHSH and LQKENI. Trimming removed 2 bases from V and 0 bases from J, with 14 bases in between. The CDR3 nucleotides are TGTGCCAGCTCACCAAGTTCGGGTCTCTACTCTGGAAACACCATATATTTT. This codes for CASSPSSGLYSGNTIYF.

A few counts support this clone. The rearrangement links TRBV7-3 to TRBJ1-6; no definite D call. The germline CDR1 and CDR2 sequences are SGHTA and FQGTGA. Trimming shortened V by 0 bases and J by 6 bases, and 3 bases separated the two germline ends. This CDR3 region has 13 residues. The CDR3 sequence is CASSLTSNSPLHF. CDR3 DNA: TGTGCCAGCAGCTTAACGAGTAATTCACCCCTCCACTTT.

In its sample, this clone was seen a few times. The chain uses TRBV5-6 and TRBJ1-2, with 8 bases aligning to TRBD1. The germline gives CDR1 SGHDT, CDR2 YYEEEE. The CDR3 contains 15 residues. Trimming cost V 4 bases and J 7 bases; bases outside gene matches: 12. The CDR3: CASSRLDRVSGGYTF. The CDR3 bases are TGTGCCAGCAGCCGACTGGACAGGGTGAGCGGTGGCTACACCTTC. Using reference TRBV5-6 and TRBJ1-2 for the parts outside the CDR3, the full variable domain is DAGVTQSPTHLIKTRGQQVTLRCSPKSGHDTVSWYQQALGQGPQFIFQYYEEEERQRGNFPDRFSGHQFPNYSSELNVNALLLGDSALYLCASSRLDRVSGGYTFGSGTRLTVV.

The V call is TRBV19, the J call TRBJ2-2, with 7 nucleotides matching TRBD1. The V gene's germline CDR1 is LNHDA and CDR2 SQIVND (reference sequence). The CDR3 loop spans 17 amino acids. J gave up 4 bases and V 5 bases, and 13 bases lay outside the gene matches. CDR3 DNA sequence: TGTGCCAGTAGTCCCCCGCGGCAGGGGGTAAGCACCGGGGAGCTGTTTTTT. Translation gives CASSPPRQGVSTGELFF.

The J gene is TRBJ2-7, the V gene TRBV5-6; a weak D match, TRBD2 (6 bases). The CDR3 has 13 residues. The V end was cut by 4 bases, the J end by 4 bases, with 12 bases between. CDR1 and CDR2 from the germline V gene are SGHDT and YYEEEE. The CDR3 sequence is CASSLVGGYEQYF. For the CDR3, the DNA is TGTGCCAGCAGCCTCGTAGGAGGGTACGAGCAGTACTTC.

The rearrangement links TRBV4-1 to TRBJ2-7; 7 bases map to TRBD1. Germline lookup yields CDR1 MGHRA and CDR2 YSYEKL. Trimming at V came to 3 bases and at J to 3 bases, leaving 2 bases not matched to a gene. The CDR3 loop spans 13 amino acids. Here the CDR3 reads CASSQTGNYEQYF. The CDR3 DNA sequence: TGCGCCAGCAGCCAGACAGGGAACTACGAGCAGTACTTC.

This sequence joins TRBV12-5 and TRBJ2-2; D remains unclear. Germline V CDR1 and CDR2: LGHNT, FRNRAP. V shed 4 bases and J shed 6 bases, with 9 bases lying between them. The CDR3 is made up of 13 amino acids. Written as DNA, the CDR3 is TGTGCTAGTGGTTCCTCAGGTTCCGGGGAGCTGTTTTTT. Protein: CASGSSGSGELFF.

This clone was seen a handful of times. The rearrangement uses TRBV19 and TRBJ1-4; no firm D call. Germline V gene sequence: CDR1 LNHDA, CDR2 SQIVND (reference sequence). The CDR3 spans 13 residues. Trimming left V 8 bases short and J 5 bases short, with 12 bases between. For the CDR3, the DNA is TGTGCCAGTCGGTCCGCTAAGAATGAAAAACTGTTTTTT. Amino acids: CASRSAKNEKLFF.

This clone was detected a few times. J is TRBJ1-2 and V is TRBV7-3, with D possibly matching TRBD1 (5 bases). There are 15 residues in the CDR3. Germline-derived CDR1 and CDR2 are SGHTA and FQGTGA. V was trimmed by 4 bases and J by 4 bases, leaving 16 bases between them. The CDR3 coding sequence is TGTGCCAGCAGCTCAGGGTCGGACGGAGTCTATGGCTACACCTTC. This codes for CASSSGSDGVYGYTF.

This clone has just a few counts. The rearrangement uses TRBV7-8 and TRBJ2-7; D uncertain. Germline CDR1 is SGHVS and CDR2 is FQNEAQ. Trimming removed 0 bases from V and 4 bases from J, with 10 bases in between. The CDR3 loop spans 14 amino acids. CDR3 DNA sequence: TGTGCCAGCAGCTTAGCGTTTACAGTTTACGAGCAGTACTTC. This translates into CASSLAFTVYEQYF.

The chain recombines TRBV7-2 with TRBJ2-3, with D tentatively TRBD1 (6 bases). Germline V gene data show CDR1 as SGHTA and CDR2 as FQGNSA. The CDR3 spans 16 residues. The V gene lost 6 bases and the J gene lost 3 bases, with 19 bases spanning the gap. The CDR3 protein is CASRSSRGMTTDTQYF. As DNA, the CDR3 is TGTGCCAGCAGATCATCAAGGGGGATGACAACAGATACGCAGTATTTT.

The V and J genes are TRBV9 and TRBJ2-3, with 10 bases lining up with TRBD2. The length of the CDR3 is 15 residues. The trim removed 4 bases at V and 2 bases at J, leaving 4 bases unmatched. Germline CDR1 SGDLS, CDR2 YYNGEE. CDR3 amino acids: CASSSLAGATDTQYF. CDR3 sequence (DNA): TGTGCCAGCAGCTCTCTAGCGGGGGCCACAGATACGCAGTATTTT.

This clone was seen more than once but under ten times. The chain couples TRBV5-1 to TRBJ2-7; 7 bases match TRBD1. The ends lost 0 bases at V and 3 bases at J; junction bases unmatched: 6. CDR1 is SGHRS and CDR2 is YFSETQ in the germline V gene. The CDR3 is 15 residues long. The CDR3 spells CASSLASTGLYEQYF. For the CDR3, the DNA is TGCGCCAGCAGCTTGGCGTCGACAGGGCTCTACGAGCAGTACTTC. The variable domain in full, with the rest retrieved from reference TRBV5-1 and TRBJ2-7, is KAGVTQTPRYLIKTRGQQVTLSCSPISGHRSVSWYQQTPGQGLQFLFEYFSETQRNKGNFPGRFSGRQFSNSRSEMNVSTLELGDSALYLCASSLASTGLYEQYFGPGTRLTVT.

This clone has only a few counts. The rearrangement uses TRBV7-2 and TRBJ1-3; possible D gene TRBD1, 5 bases. The CDR3 has 15 amino acids. The germline gives CDR1 SGHTA, CDR2 FQGNSA. Trimming stripped 0 bases from V and 2 bases from J, with 8 bases between. The CDR3, as DNA: TGTGCCAGCAGCTTAGCGAACAGGCCTGGAAACACCATATATTTT. Translation gives CASSLANRPGNTIYF.

This chain connects TRBV19 to TRBJ2-3, with 10 bases aligning to TRBD1. Per the germline V gene, CDR1 is LNHDA and CDR2 is SQIVND (reference sequence). The V gene end was trimmed by 6 bases and the J gene end by 4 bases; junction bases not matched to a gene: 7. The CDR3 loop spans 15 amino acids. The CDR3 sequence: CASRRQGAVADTQYF. The CDR3 coding sequence is TGTGCCAGTAGGAGACAGGGGGCTGTCGCAGATACGCAGTATTTT. The complete variable domain, with remaining parts taken from reference TRBV19 and TRBJ2-3, reads DGGITQSPKYLFRKEGQNVTLSCEQNLNHDAMYWYRQDPGQGLRLIYYSQIVNDFQKGDIAEGYSVSREKKESFPLTVTSAQKNPTAFYLCASRRQGAVADTQYFGPGTRLTVL.